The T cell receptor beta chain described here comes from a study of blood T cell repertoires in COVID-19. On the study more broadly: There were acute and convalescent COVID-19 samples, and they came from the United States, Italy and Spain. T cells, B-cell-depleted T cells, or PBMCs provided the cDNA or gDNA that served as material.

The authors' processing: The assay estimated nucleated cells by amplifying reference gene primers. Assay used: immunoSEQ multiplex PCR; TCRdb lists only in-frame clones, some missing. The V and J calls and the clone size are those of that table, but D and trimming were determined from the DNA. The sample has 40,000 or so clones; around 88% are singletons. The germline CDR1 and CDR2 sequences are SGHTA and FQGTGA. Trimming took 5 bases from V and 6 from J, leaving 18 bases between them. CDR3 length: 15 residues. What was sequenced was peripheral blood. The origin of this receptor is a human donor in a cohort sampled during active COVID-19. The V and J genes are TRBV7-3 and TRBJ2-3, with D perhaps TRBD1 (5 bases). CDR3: CASSLQGGRTDTQYF. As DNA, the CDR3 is TGTGCCAGCAGCCTCCAGGGTGGACGAACGGATACGCAGTATTTT. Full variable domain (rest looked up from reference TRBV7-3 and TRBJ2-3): GAGVSQTPSNKVTEKGKYVELRCDPISGHTALYWYRQSLGQGPEFLIYFQGTGAADDSGLPNDRFFAVRPEGSVSTLKIQRTERGDSAVYLCASSLQGGRTDTQYFGPGTRLTVL.